This passage covers 3 T cell receptor beta chains from one sample sequenced in a study of T cell responses to AZD1222 COVID-19 vaccine. Profiled with immunoSEQ multiplex PCR; TCRdb holds only in-frame clones, not every one. The sample shows 50,000 to 85,000 clones, 70% to 80% of them seen only once. Sequenced material: peripheral blood, taken on day 0 of MenACWY control vaccination. Receptors were obtained from an adult in good health.

V usage is TRBV19 and J usage is TRBJ1-3; TRBD1 aligns across 7 bases. The V and J ends lost 4 bases and 3 bases, in that order; junction bases with no gene match: 9. The length of the CDR3 is 16 residues. Per germline, CDR1 LNHDA and CDR2 SQIVND (reference sequence). The CDR3 DNA reads TGTGCCAGTAGTAAGGGGGCCGGGACACTTGGAAACACCATATATTTT. It specifies CASSKGAGTLGNTIYF.

The J gene is TRBJ2-2, the V gene TRBV7-2; 8 nucleotides line up with TRBD2. V trimming: 5 bases; J trimming: 2 bases; junction bases outside the gene matches: 7. The CDR3 loop spans 16 amino acids. Germline-derived CDR1 and CDR2 are SGHTA and FQGNSA. CDR3 nucleotides: TGTGCCAGCAGCCCACGGGGGGGCGGAAACACCGGGGAGCTGTTTTTT. The encoded protein is CASSPRGGGNTGELFF.

The rearrangement uses TRBV18 and TRBJ2-7; TRBD1 might be the D (6 bases). Germline CDR1 KGHSH, CDR2 LQKENI. V shed 3 bases and J shed 7 bases, with 13 bases lying between them. The CDR3 length is 13 residues. The CDR3: CASSPGQGWEQYF. As DNA, the CDR3 is TGTGCCAGCTCACCTGGTCAGGGGTGGGAGCAGTACTTC.